The 30 T cell receptor beta chains given below trace back to one sample, sequenced in a study of a mutant IDH1 vaccine in newly diagnosed glioma. Stated time point: week 23, last vaccination. Alongside topical imiquimod, each dose of vaccine comprised 300 ug of mutant IDH1 20-mer peptide. Profiling relied on immunoSEQ multiplex PCR, and the TCRdb table lists in-frame clones only, not all of them. The sample has 40,000 or so clones; about four fifths are singletons. No antigens are known for them. The sequencing used PBMCs, collected from a glioma patient whose treatment included an IDH1 peptide vaccine. The receptors were sampled from a woman aged 18-29 years with glioma. Some clones in this sample may be carry-over from other donors' samples.

V is TRBV2 and J is TRBJ2-5, with D perhaps TRBD2 (6 bases). This CDR3 is 12 amino acids long. Germline lookup yields CDR1 SNHLY and CDR2 FYNNEI. Trimming stripped 11 bases from V and 4 bases from J, with 14 bases between. The CDR3 loop is CAVHRRVETQYF. CDR3 sequence (DNA): TGTGCCGTCCACCGGAGGGTAGAGACCCAGTACTTC.

The chain couples TRBV27 to TRBJ2-7; D unclear. This CDR3 is 12 amino acids long. Germline lookup yields CDR1 MNHEY and CDR2 SMNVEV (reference sequence). The germline V and J ends were trimmed by 8 bases and 6 bases, with 14 bases remaining between them. Here the CDR3 reads CASWTQIREQYF. CDR3 coding DNA: TGTGCCAGCTGGACCCAGATCCGCGAGCAGTACTTC.

This clone showed up just a few times. V is TRBV6-1 and J is TRBJ1-4; D ambiguous. The CDR3 contains 12 residues. V lost 3 bases and J 7 bases, leaving 6 bases between the germline ends. Germline values: CDR1 MNHNS, CDR2 SASEGT. The CDR3 spells CASSDSLEKLFF. The CDR3 DNA is TGTGCCAGCAGTGACAGTCTTGAAAAACTGTTTTTT.

V is TRBV28 and J is TRBJ1-4, with 7 bases fitting TRBD1. The CDR3 has 15 amino acids. Per the germline V gene, CDR1 is MDHEN and CDR2 is SYDVKM. Trimming took 5 bases from V and 8 from J; bases not matched to a gene: 11. CDR3 protein: CASSIYRTGQEKLFF. The CDR3, as DNA: TGTGCCAGCAGTATCTATCGGACAGGCCAGGAAAAACTGTTTTTT.

The J gene is TRBJ2-7, the V gene TRBV5-1; D unclear. The ends were cut back, 4 bases at V and 1 base at J, with 12 bases in the middle. CDR1 and CDR2 from the germline V gene are SGHRS and YFSETQ. This CDR3 has 14 residues. The CDR3 DNA reads as TGCGCCAGCAGCCCCGTGGATGCTTCCTACGAGCAGTACTTC. Protein product: CASSPVDASYEQYF. Based on the CDR3 plus reference TRBV5-1 and TRBJ2-7, the full variable domain is KAGVTQTPRYLIKTRGQQVTLSCSPISGHRSVSWYQQTPGQGLQFLFEYFSETQRNKGNFPGRFSGRQFSNSRSEMNVSTLELGDSALYLCASSPVDASYEQYFGPGTRLTVT.

The V gene is TRBV5-1, the J gene TRBJ1-5; D is undetermined. The CDR3 runs 14 residues. Trimming removed 4 bases at V and 2 bases at J, with 10 bases between. Germline loops: CDR1 SGHRS, CDR2 YFSETQ. The chain's CDR3 is CASSPDGGNQPQHF. The CDR3, as DNA: TGCGCCAGCAGCCCCGACGGAGGCAATCAGCCCCAGCATTTT.

This clone was recorded a few times. The gene calls are TRBV6-4 and TRBJ1-1, with 8 bases fitting TRBD1. CDR3 length: 13 residues. Germline loops: CDR1 MRHNA, CDR2 SNTAGT. The J segment lost 2 bases and the V segment lost 6 bases, leaving 2 bases of the junction unmatched. The CDR3 DNA reads as TGTGCCAGCAGCAGGGGGCGAAACACTGAAGCTTTCTTT. It translates to CASSRGRNTEAFF.

The J gene is TRBJ1-3, the V gene TRBV6-1; no reliable D call. Germline V lookup: CDR1 MNHNS, CDR2 SASEGT. This CDR3 region has 14 residues. Trimming left V 2 bases short and J 0 bases short, with 5 bases between. CDR3 in DNA: TGTGCCAGCAGTGAATACATCTCTGGAAACACCATATATTTT. Translation gives CASSEYISGNTIYF.

The rearrangement uses TRBV11-3 and TRBJ1-1; TRBD1 matches 7 bases. CDR3 length: 14 residues. Germline-derived CDR1 and CDR2 are SGHNT and YENEEA. V gave up 2 bases and J gave up 6 bases; unmatched junction bases: 6. CDR3 nucleotide sequence: TGTGCCAGCAGCTTATACGAGGGGGCCGCTGAAGCTTTCTTT. It specifies CASSLYEGAAEAFF.

The chain uses TRBV6-1 and TRBJ2-1; D is unclear. Germline CDR1 reads MNHNS; CDR2 reads SASEGT. CDR3 size: 13 residues. Trimming took 3 bases from V and 4 from J, leaving 7 bases between them. The CDR3 is CASSDRQYNEQFF. CDR3 DNA sequence: TGTGCCAGCAGTGATCGCCAGTACAATGAGCAGTTCTTC.

V gene TRBV9 combines with J gene TRBJ1-6; unclear D gene. This CDR3 has 20 amino acids. The germline gives CDR1 SGDLS, CDR2 YYNGEE. Between the trimmed V and J ends, which lost 2 bases and 0 bases, there was a span of 21 bases. The CDR3 DNA sequence: TGTGCCAGCAGCGTCCCCCGGGAGGCAGGCAAAACCTCCTATAATTCACCCCTCCACTTT. This codes for CASSVPREAGKTSYNSPLHF.

A single count supports this clone. The J gene is TRBJ1-1, the V gene TRBV5-6; the D is unclear. Trimming shortened V by 4 bases and J by 4 bases, and 11 bases separated the two germline ends. The CDR3 runs to 13 residues. Germline V lookup: CDR1 SGHDT, CDR2 YYEEEE. Written as DNA, the CDR3 is TGTGCCAGCAGCCTCGGGGAGGGCACTGAAGCTTTCTTT. Translation: CASSLGEGTEAFF. Drawing the rest from reference TRBV5-6 and TRBJ1-1, the complete variable domain is DAGVTQSPTHLIKTRGQQVTLRCSPKSGHDTVSWYQQALGQGPQFIFQYYEEEERQRGNFPDRFSGHQFPNYSSELNVNALLLGDSALYLCASSLGEGTEAFFGQGTRLTVV.

For this clone: One junction end disagrees with the germline gene, perhaps due to a read error. CDR3 bases: TGCAATGCTAGGGACAGGGAAGGCTACACCTTC. Amino acid sequence: CNARDREGYTF. The chain carries TRBV20-1 and TRBJ1-2, with 9 bases lining up with TRBD1. The CDR3 extends over 11 amino acids. Germline loops: CDR1 DFQATT, CDR2 SNEGSKA (reference sequence).

In its sample, this clone was seen once. The rearrangement uses TRBV4-1 and TRBJ1-4; D is unresolved. There are 19 residues in the CDR3. Trimming left V 3 bases short and J 2 bases short, with 22 bases between. Germline V lookup: CDR1 MGHRA, CDR2 YSYEKL. The chain's CDR3 is CASSHRGGQQRATNEKLFF. CDR3 coding DNA: TGCGCCAGCAGCCACCGAGGAGGGCAACAAAGGGCGACTAATGAAAAACTGTTTTTT.

The rearrangement links TRBV5-1 to TRBJ2-1; D ambiguous. From germline, CDR1 is SGHRS and CDR2 YFSETQ. This CDR3 has 15 amino acids. Trimming removed 0 bases at V and 4 bases at J, with 11 bases between. CDR3 in amino acids: CASSLARALYNEQFF. The CDR3 nucleotides read TGCGCCAGCAGCTTGGCCAGAGCGCTGTACAATGAGCAGTTCTTC.

The J gene is TRBJ1-1, the V gene TRBV5-6; no reliable D call. V shed 4 bases and J shed 3 bases, with 13 bases lying between them. Germline CDR1 reads SGHDT; CDR2 reads YYEEEE. The CDR3 extends over 14 amino acids. CDR3 loop: CASSLKARDTEAFF. In DNA, the CDR3 is TGTGCCAGCAGCCTTAAGGCCCGGGACACTGAAGCTTTCTTT.

This clone showed up just a few times. The V and J genes are TRBV2 and TRBJ2-1, with 10 bases lining up with TRBD2. The CDR3 has 13 residues. In germline, CDR1 is SNHLY, CDR2 FYNNEI. V was pared by 6 bases and J by 10 bases, with 6 bases of the junction left unmatched. This CDR3 reads CASRLAGRWEQFF. For the CDR3, the DNA is TGTGCCAGCAGACTAGCGGGGCGTTGGGAGCAGTTCTTC.

This chain connects TRBV28 to TRBJ1-1, with 7 bases lining up with TRBD1. The CDR3 runs 14 residues. Germline CDR1 and CDR2: MDHEN and SYDVKM. The V segment lost 5 bases and the J segment 4 bases; nucleotides outside the gene matches: 7. The CDR3 bases are TGTGCCAGCAGTACTAGACAGGGTACCACTGAAGCTTTCTTT. Amino acid sequence: CASSTRQGTTEAFF.

The chain is built from TRBV5-1 and TRBJ1-1; tentatively, D is TRBD1 (5 bases). There are 16 residues in the CDR3. Germline V CDR1 and CDR2: SGHRS, YFSETQ. Trimming took off 4 bases at V and 4 bases at J, with 20 bases between the two ends. The DNA of the CDR3 is TGCGCCAGCAGCCCACTTGCGGTTTTTGACAGCACTGAAGCTTTCTTT. Its translation: CASSPLAVFDSTEAFF.

This clone was seen once. This chain links TRBV30 with TRBJ1-2; tentatively, D is TRBD1 (5 bases). Germline V CDR1 and CDR2: GTSNPN, SVGIG (reference sequence). Trimming took 3 bases from V and 8 from J, leaving 16 bases between them. The CDR3 is made up of 13 amino acids. As DNA, the CDR3 is TGTGCCTGGAGCATACCCCCCGGGGGGGGCTACACCTTC. Translation: CAWSIPPGGGYTF.

The V gene is TRBV6-6, the J gene TRBJ1-2, with unresolved D. Germline CDR1 is MNHNY and CDR2 is SVGAGI (reference sequence). V gave up 2 bases and J gave up 6 bases, with 4 bases separating them. The CDR3 length is 11 residues. This CDR3 is CASSYMDGYTF. The CDR3 nucleotides are TGTGCCAGCAGTTACATGGATGGCTACACCTTC.

V and J are TRBV15 and TRBJ2-5; a weak D match, TRBD1 (5 bases). The CDR3 loop spans 12 amino acids. V dropped 2 bases and J dropped 4 bases, with 5 bases sitting between them. Germline CDR1 LNHNV, CDR2 YYDKDF (reference sequence). In nucleotides, the CDR3 is TGTGCCACCAGCAGACAGGGAGAGACCCAGTACTTC. Its protein product is CATSRQGETQYF.

The chain combines TRBV15 with TRBJ2-7; D perhaps matches TRBD2 (5 bases). The germline V and J ends were trimmed by 2 bases and 6 bases, with 8 bases remaining between them. CDR1 and CDR2 (germline): LNHNV, YYDKDF (reference sequence). This CDR3 spans 12 amino acids. CDR3 region: CATSRLGSEQYF. The CDR3, as DNA: TGTGCCACCAGCAGATTAGGGAGCGAGCAGTACTTC.

The rearrangement uses TRBV9 and TRBJ2-5; no firm D call. CDR1 is SGDLS and CDR2 is YYNGEE in the germline V gene. The V gene lost 4 bases and the J gene lost 5 bases, with 9 bases spanning the gap. The CDR3 spans 12 residues. In nucleotides, the CDR3 is TGTGCCAGCAGCCGTAGTGGGGAGACCCAGTACTTC. It specifies CASSRSGETQYF.

This sequence joins TRBV19 and TRBJ2-7; D is perhaps TRBD2 (5 bases). The CDR3 contains 17 residues. From germline, CDR1 is LNHDA and CDR2 SQIVND (reference sequence). V was trimmed by 4 bases and J by 0 bases, leaving 19 bases between them. DNA of the CDR3: TGTGCCAGTAGTACGCCTCCTTGGGGAGAAAGCTCCTACGAGCAGTACTTC. It specifies CASSTPPWGESSYEQYF.

The CDR3 loop reads CSVGGWDDGYTF. For the CDR3, the DNA is TGCAGCGTTGGAGGGTGGGACGATGGCTACACCTTC. This chain joins TRBV29-1 and TRBJ1-2; possibly TRBD1 for D (5 bases). Between the trimmed V and J ends, which lost 4 bases and 6 bases, there was a span of 12 bases. The CDR3 is 12 residues long. Germline CDR1 is SQVTM and CDR2 is ANQGSEA.

The chain employs TRBV7-9 and TRBJ2-1; 10 positions match TRBD2. The ends lost 5 bases at V and 7 bases at J; junction bases unmatched: 8. The CDR3 has 15 amino acids. CDR1 and CDR2 (germline): SEHNR, FQNEAQ (reference sequence). The CDR3 is CASSLSGGAKNEQFF. DNA of the CDR3: TGTGCCAGCAGCCTAAGCGGGGGGGCTAAGAATGAGCAGTTCTTC.

This clone was observed a single time. This chain connects TRBV5-6 to TRBJ2-4; the D gene could be TRBD1 or TRBD2 (5 bases each). V gave up 4 bases and J gave up 3 bases, with 17 bases separating them. The CDR3 is made up of 16 amino acids. Germline assignment: CDR1 SGHDT and CDR2 YYEEEE. The CDR3 loop is CASSALRDGNKNIQYF. CDR3 sequence (DNA): TGTGCCAGCAGCGCTCTCCGGGACGGCAACAAAAACATTCAGTACTTC. Variable domain in full (rest from reference TRBV5-6 and TRBJ2-4): DAGVTQSPTHLIKTRGQQVTLRCSPKSGHDTVSWYQQALGQGPQFIFQYYEEEERQRGNFPDRFSGHQFPNYSSELNVNALLLGDSALYLCASSALRDGNKNIQYFGAGTRLSVL.

This clone was observed a few times. The chain carries TRBV2 and TRBJ1-4; D might be TRBD1 (6 bases). Germline V gene lookup returns CDR1 SNHLY and CDR2 FYNNEI. Trimming took off 1 base at V and 6 bases at J, with 15 bases between the two ends. This CDR3 is 16 amino acids long. This CDR3 is CASSEGVRDTDEKLFF. The CDR3 DNA follows: TGTGCCAGCAGTGAAGGGGTCCGGGACACTGATGAAAAACTGTTTTTT.

CDR3 DNA: TGTGCCTGGAGTGCCTTCTGGGGCCTCCGGGAGCTGTTTTTT. Encoded protein: CAWSAFWGLRELFF. The genes are TRBV30 and TRBJ2-2; D is possibly TRBD1 (5 bases). Germline V gene data show CDR1 as GTSNPN and CDR2 as SVGIG (reference sequence). The length of the CDR3 is 14 residues. Trimming pared 1 base from V and 9 bases from J, leaving 15 bases between.